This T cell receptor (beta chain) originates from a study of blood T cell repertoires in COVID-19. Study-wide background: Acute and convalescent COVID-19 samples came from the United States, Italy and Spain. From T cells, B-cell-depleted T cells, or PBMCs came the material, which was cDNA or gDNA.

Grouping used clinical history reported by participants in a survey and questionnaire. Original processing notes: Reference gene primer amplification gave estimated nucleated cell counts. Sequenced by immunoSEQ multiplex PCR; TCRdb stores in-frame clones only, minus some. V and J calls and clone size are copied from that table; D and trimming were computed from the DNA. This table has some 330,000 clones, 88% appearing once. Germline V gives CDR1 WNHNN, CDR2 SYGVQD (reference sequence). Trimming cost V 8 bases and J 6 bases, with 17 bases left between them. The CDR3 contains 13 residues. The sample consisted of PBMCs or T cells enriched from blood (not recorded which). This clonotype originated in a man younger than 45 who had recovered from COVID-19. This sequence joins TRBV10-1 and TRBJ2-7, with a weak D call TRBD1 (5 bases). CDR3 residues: CASPDMGSCEQYF. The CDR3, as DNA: TGCGCCAGCCCGGACATGGGTTCGTGCGAGCAGTACTTC.